This T cell receptor (beta chain) was captured by sequencing in a study of blood T cell repertoires in COVID-19. For the study at large: Both acute and convalescent COVID-19 samples were obtained from the United States, Italy and Spain. T cells, B-cell-depleted T cells, or PBMCs supplied cDNA or gDNA.

Trimming cost V 5 bases and J 3 bases, with 5 bases left between them. This CDR3 contains 12 residues. The germline gives CDR1 KGHDR, CDR2 SFDVKD. Methods used by the authors: Estimation of nucleated cell counts was performed using reference gene primer amplification. Here immunoSEQ multiplex PCR was the method, and the copy in TCRdb shows in-frame clones only, minus some. That table furnishes V, J and clone size, whereas the DNA furnished D and trimming. This sample has 100,000 to 120,000 clones, with around 83% found just once. The sample was peripheral blood. The chain couples TRBV24-1 to TRBJ2-3; D remains unclear. This sequence was found in a man aged 35 to 55 with acute or convalescent COVID-19. The CDR3 loop reads CATSVTTDTQYF. The CDR3 coding sequence is TGTGCCACCAGTGTCACAACAGATACGCAGTATTTT.